This T cell receptor beta chain was sequenced for a study of shared clonotypes between healthy human individuals. Using around 200 ng DNA, 30,000 to 35,000 T cell genomes, the sorted-subset replicate PCRs were run. Profiled with immunoSEQ multiplex PCR; TCRdb holds only in-frame clones, not every one. The table includes 600,000 to 750,000 clones, roughly 87% detected once. Study-wide findings and caveats: Among a handful of donors, about 5% of naive CD4 clonotypes were found in common. Sampling involved blood alone; tissue repertoires likely differ.

This clone was observed a single time. Its antigen remains unidentified. The CDR3 extends over 13 amino acids. Germline V gene sequence: CDR1 MNHEY, CDR2 SMNVEV (reference sequence). V dropped 3 bases and J dropped 1 base, with 6 bases sitting between them. This receptor was identified in a man aged 18 to 29 in good health. Some clones in this sample may be carry-over from other donors' samples. The sample was memory CD8+ T cells from PBMCs. Specified subset: CD45RO+ cells pooled with CCR7-negative TemRA cells. The genes are TRBV27 and TRBJ1-1; the D is unclear. CDR3 sequence: CASSLQTNTEAFF. CDR3 DNA: TGTGCCAGCAGTTTGCAGACGAACACTGAAGCTTTCTTT.